This T cell receptor (beta chain) was captured by sequencing in a study of spatial heterogeneity in lung cancer. Study summary: Donation came from about 72 patients with untreated early-stage non-small cell lung cancer. Within raw reads, each unique TCR and UMI combination appeared on average more than ten times.

One entry per CDR3 protein, called by TCRdb with MiXCR from the 5' RACE reads. The data hold under 25,000 distinct CDR3 sequences, with 9% to 10% observed a single time. Time point: blood at routine non-recurrence follow-up after resection. No cells were sorted before sequencing. The whole RNA sequenced was extracted from tumor, nontumor lung or frozen PBMC. The CDR3 is 18 amino acids. The germline V gene has CDR1 LGHDT and CDR2 YNNKEL (reference sequence). V shed 0 bases and J shed 5 bases, with 20 bases lying between them. This clonotype was detected ten times or more. The clonotype comes from a female donor with early-stage non-small cell lung cancer. The chain combines TRBV3-1 with TRBJ2-1; weak D call: TRBD1 (5 bases). The material was PBMCs, obtained at follow-up. This chain's CDR3 is CASSQDLGQGGTNNEQFF. The CDR3 coding sequence is TGTGCCAGCAGCCAAGATCTCGGTCAGGGCGGAACTAACAATGAGCAGTTCTTC.